This TCR beta chain originates from a study of T cell responses to AZD1222 COVID-19 vaccine. Study-level findings and limits: Spike-specific TCR depth and breadth grew after two AZD1222 doses. Just six AZD1222 recipients were seropositive at baseline.

TCRdb's copy holds only in-frame clones and misses some; the assay was immunoSEQ multiplex PCR. This table holds about 93,000 clones, roughly 86% found once. A word on this clone: As yet, its antigen is unknown.

Germline CDR1 SGHTA, CDR2 FQGNSA. The CDR3 is 12 residues long. V dropped 3 bases and J dropped 15 bases, with 15 bases sitting between them. The chain is built from TRBV7-2 and TRBJ2-1, with unresolved D. The sequenced sample was peripheral blood, obtained on day 0 of MenACWY control vaccination. This clonotype originated in an adult in good health. CDR3 DNA sequence: TGTGCCAGCAGCTTTCTGCCTCCCGTCGGGTTCTTC. It codes for CASSFLPPVGFF.